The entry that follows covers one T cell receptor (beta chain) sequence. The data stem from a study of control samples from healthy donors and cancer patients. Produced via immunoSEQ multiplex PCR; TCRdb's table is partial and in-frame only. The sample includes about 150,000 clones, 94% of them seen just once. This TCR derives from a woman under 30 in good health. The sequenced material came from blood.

Written as DNA, the CDR3 is TGTGCCAGTAGCCCGGGACGGCTGAACACTGAAGCTTTCTTT. It yields the protein CASSPGRLNTEAFF. This rearrangement joins TRBV19 to TRBJ1-1; TRBD1 might be the D (5 bases). The CDR3 spans 14 residues. The V end was cut by 6 bases, the J end by 0 bases, with 11 bases between. Looked up from germline, CDR1 is LNHDA and CDR2 is SQIVND (reference sequence).